This T cell receptor beta chain is drawn from a study of technical replicates of blood from four donors. Measured with immunoSEQ multiplex PCR; TCRdb has only the in-frame clones, and not every one. Among tens of thousands of clones listed, approximately 94% were seen once. The sequence came from a human donor in good health. What was sequenced was T cells isolated from PBMCs.

As DNA, the CDR3 is TGTGCCAGCAGCGAAGCTTTCAGACAGGGGGCGGGAGATACGCAGTATTTT. It specifies CASSEAFRQGAGDTQYF. The chain carries TRBV7-9 and TRBJ2-3; 10 bases match TRBD1. Germline V gene data show CDR1 as SEHNR and CDR2 as FQNEAQ (reference sequence). Losses at the gene ends were 5 bases for V and 5 bases for J; bases not matched to a gene: 13. This CDR3 spans 17 amino acids.